A single sample is the source of the 26 T cell receptor beta chains below, sequenced in a study of T cells in Graves' hyperthyroidism and ophthalmopathy. Amplified regions were TCR beta CDR3 sequences from RNA transcripts. When the TCR CDR3 underwent first-round RT-PCR, the HTBI primer set was used. TCRdb reprocessed the multiplex PCR reads with MiXCR, giving one entry per CDR3 protein. The table includes 350,000 or so distinct CDR3 sequences, 15% to 20% detected once. Material: blood. The source of these receptors is a woman in her thirties or forties with Graves' ophthalmopathy.

This clonotype came up many times. The gene calls are TRBV9 and TRBJ1-1, with D perhaps TRBD1 (5 bases). Per germline, CDR1 SGDLS and CDR2 YYNGEE. The V end was cut by 4 bases, the J end by 11 bases, with 18 bases between. CDR3 length equals 13 residues. The CDR3 bases are TGTGCCAGCAGCCCTCATTCCCAAGGGGCGGCTTTCTTT. As protein: CASSPHSQGAAFF.

This clonotype has a count of ten or more. Since a much larger clone is just one base distant, this may be a read error. The conserved final phenylalanine or tryptophan is absent from the CDR3, which likely points to a read error. The rearrangement uses TRBV27 and TRBJ1-1, with a weak D call TRBD1 (5 bases). Germline-derived CDR1 and CDR2 are MNHEY and SMNVEV (reference sequence). This CDR3 is built from 19 residues. With 3 bases removed from V and 0 bases from J, the gap between germline ends came to 23 bases. The CDR3 coding sequence is TGTGCCAGCAGTTTGCTGCCAAGGACGGGGGGGAAGATGAACACTGAAGCTTTCCTT. It encodes CASSLLPRTGGKMNTEAFL.

V usage is TRBV13 and J usage is TRBJ2-2, with D uncertain. V was clipped by 3 bases and J by 0 bases, with 14 bases between them. CDR3 length equals 17 residues. Germline lookup yields CDR1 PRHDT and CDR2 FYEKMQ (reference sequence). The CDR3 loop reads CASSFWWAVANTGELFF. CDR3 coding DNA: TGTGCCAGCAGCTTTTGGTGGGCCGTAGCGAACACCGGGGAGCTGTTTTTT.

This clonotype has more than one count but fewer than ten. CDR3 region: CASSLFGTLTGELFF. The DNA for the CDR3 is TGTGCCAGCAGCTTGTTTGGAACCCTCACCGGGGAGCTGTTTTTT. The J gene is TRBJ2-2, the V gene TRBV5-6; D gene uncertain. CDR1 is SGHDT and CDR2 is YYEEEE in the germline V gene. This CDR3 contains 15 residues. The germline V and J ends were trimmed by 1 base and 4 bases, with 11 bases remaining between them.

This clonotype was recorded at least ten times. This chain joins TRBV12-3 or TRBV12-4 and TRBJ2-5, with TRBD2 matching 12 bases. CDR3 length equals 19 residues. V trimming: 8 bases; J trimming: 3 bases; junction bases outside the gene matches: 19. CDR3 amino acids: CASSLWVRGLAGIKETQYF. The CDR3 DNA reads TGTGCCAGCTCACTTTGGGTTAGAGGACTAGCGGGGATCAAAGAGACCCAGTACTTC.

This clonotype was seen at least ten times. This chain links TRBV11-2 with TRBJ2-5; D unclear. The CDR3 spans 20 residues. Germline V lookup: CDR1 SGHAT, CDR2 FQNNGV. V gave up 6 bases and J gave up 1 base, with 30 bases separating them. The CDR3 DNA reads as TGTGCCAGCAGACCCGCCCTCACGATCCACGGAACTAATTTCCAAGAGACCCAGTACTTC. It encodes CASRPALTIHGTNFQETQYF.

The chain joins TRBV2 to TRBJ2-7, with D perhaps matching TRBD2 (5 bases). Trimming took off 2 bases at V and 2 bases at J, with 13 bases between the two ends. CDR1 is SNHLY, CDR2 FYNNEI, per germline. There are 15 residues in the CDR3. CDR3 region: CASSETPEDTYEQYF. In nucleotides, the CDR3 is TGTGCCAGCAGTGAAACCCCGGAGGATACCTACGAGCAGTACTTC.

This clonotype was detected many times. The genes are TRBV28 and TRBJ2-7, with D possibly TRBD2 on 6 matching bases. Deletions cut 8 bases from V and 4 bases from J, with 18 bases between. The V gene's germline CDR1 is MDHEN and CDR2 SYDVKM. The CDR3 totals 14 residues. The CDR3 loop is CASCRGLLPYEQYF. The DNA of the CDR3 is TGTGCCAGCTGTAGGGGACTCTTACCTTACGAGCAGTACTTC.

This clonotype has ten or more counts. V gene TRBV20-1 combines with J gene TRBJ1-5, with 9 nucleotides matching TRBD1. This CDR3 has 16 residues. The ends lost 3 bases at V and 0 bases at J; junction bases unmatched: 6. The V gene's germline CDR1 is DFQATT and CDR2 SNEGSKA (reference sequence). The CDR3 region has the DNA TGCAGTGCTAGGACAGGGGGGGGGTATAGCAATCAGCCCCAGCATTTT. Protein sequence: CSARTGGGYSNQPQHF.

This clonotype was seen many times. The genes are TRBV12-3 or TRBV12-4 and TRBJ2-7, with TRBD2 as a possible D gene (5 bases). V gave up 6 bases and J gave up 2 bases, with 17 bases separating them. The CDR3 sequence is 15 residues long. For the CDR3, the DNA is TGTGCCAGCAGCCGCGCGGGCAGCAGCCCCTACGAGCAGTACTTC. Translating gives CASSRAGSSPYEQYF.

The genes are TRBV27 and TRBJ2-7; D ambiguous. Trimming stripped 8 bases from V and 5 bases from J, with 10 bases between. Germline CDR1 is MNHEY and CDR2 is SMNVEV (reference sequence). This CDR3 is 11 amino acids long. The chain's CDR3 is CASGRPHEQYF. CDR3 DNA: TGTGCCAGCGGCCGTCCCCACGAGCAGTACTTC.

This clonotype came up many times. The chain's CDR3 is CASSLEGGRVSEQYF. DNA for the CDR3: TGCGCCAGCAGCTTGGAAGGCGGGAGGGTTTCCGAGCAGTACTTC. The V call is TRBV5-1, the J call TRBJ2-7, with TRBD2 matching over 9 bases. This CDR3 has 15 residues. The germline gives CDR1 SGHRS, CDR2 YFSETQ. The junction had 7 bases not matched to a gene; V was cut back by 0 bases and J by 6 bases.

This clonotype was seen repeatedly, ten times or more. This chain uses TRBV13 with TRBJ2-7; possibly TRBD2 for D (5 bases). This CDR3 has 14 residues. V dropped 1 base and J dropped 3 bases, with 10 bases sitting between them. Looked up from germline, CDR1 is PRHDT and CDR2 is FYEKMQ (reference sequence). The CDR3: CASSLAGFGYEQYF. The CDR3 DNA sequence: TGTGCCAGCAGCTTAGCGGGGTTCGGCTACGAGCAGTACTTC. The full variable domain, with the rest looked up from reference TRBV13 and TRBJ2-7, is AAGVIQSPRHLIKEKRETATLKCYPIPRHDTVYWYQQGPGQDPQFLISFYEKMQSDKGSIPDRFSAQQFSDYHSELNMSSLELGDSALYFCASSLAGFGYEQYFGPGTRLTVT.

The sample holds many counts of this clonotype. The chain is built from TRBV11-2 and TRBJ1-1; D ambiguous. The ends were cut back, 0 bases at V and 4 bases at J, with 12 bases in the middle. Per germline, CDR1 SGHAT and CDR2 FQNNGV. The CDR3 has 15 amino acids. DNA of the CDR3: TGTGCCAGCAGCTTAGACGTGGGAAGTGGCACTGAAGCTTTCTTT. Residues: CASSLDVGSGTEAFF.

This clonotype was counted a few times. In DNA form, the CDR3 reads TGTGCCAGCGTACAGGGACATCAGCCCCAGCATTTT. This sequence encodes CASVQGHQPQHF. The V gene is TRBV12-3 or TRBV12-4, the J gene TRBJ1-5; tentative D call: TRBD1 (6 bases). Trimming removed 8 bases at V and 5 bases at J, with 10 bases between. This CDR3 contains 12 residues.

This clonotype was seen ten or more times. The chain uses TRBV4-1 and TRBJ1-1; weak D call: TRBD1 (6 bases). Germline assignment: CDR1 MGHRA and CDR2 YSYEKL. This CDR3 comprises 17 residues. The V and J ends lost 4 bases and 1 base respectively, with 19 bases between them. CDR3 in DNA: TGCGCCAGCAGCCTTAGCCCTCGGACAGCTCCGAACACTGAAGCTTTCTTT. Encoded protein: CASSLSPRTAPNTEAFF.

This clonotype was observed many times. V usage is TRBV4-1 and J usage is TRBJ1-1, with D unclear. The germline V gene encodes CDR1 MGHRA and CDR2 YSYEKL. The CDR3 consists of 16 residues. The ends were cut back, 1 base at V and 4 bases at J, with 16 bases in the middle. The CDR3 is CASSQAAAASVTEAFF. CDR3 sequence (DNA): TGCGCCAGCAGCCAAGCGGCGGCAGCTTCTGTCACTGAAGCTTTCTTT.

This clonotype was seen ten or more times. As DNA, the CDR3 is TGTGCCAGCTCGGGGGGGAGGGCCGGCGGGGAGCTGTTTTTT. Translated, it gives CASSGGRAGGELFF. This chain connects TRBV7-2 to TRBJ2-2; 8 positions match TRBD2. The CDR3 contains 14 residues. The junction had 9 bases not matched to a gene; V was cut back by 8 bases and J by 7 bases. Per the germline V gene, CDR1 is SGHTA and CDR2 is FQGNSA.

Comments on this clonotype: A read error may be the cause here, since a much bigger clone is one base away. The chain uses TRBV30 and TRBJ1-6; no clear D. The CDR3 covers 14 residues. Per the germline V gene, CDR1 is GTSNPN and CDR2 is SVGIG (reference sequence). V was shortened by 4 bases and J by 9 bases, with 16 bases between the two germline ends. DNA of the CDR3: TGTGCCTGGAAAGATCCGGGGATAGTTTCACCCCTCCACTTT. This gives the protein CAWKDPGIVSPLHF.

This clonotype was observed at least ten times. The chain couples TRBV11-2 to TRBJ1-1; TRBD1 might be the D (5 bases). The CDR3 is 16 amino acids. Trimming cost V 4 bases and J 0 bases, with 15 bases left between them. CDR1 is SGHAT, CDR2 FQNNGV, per germline. The CDR3 DNA sequence: TGTGCCAGCAGCTCCCTAAGAGGGGAAATGAACACTGAAGCTTTCTTT. Translation gives CASSSLRGEMNTEAFF.

This clonotype was seen at least ten times. The J gene is TRBJ1-2, the V gene TRBV28; the D gene is possibly TRBD1 (6 bases). The CDR3 has 14 residues. Germline V lookup: CDR1 MDHEN, CDR2 SYDVKM. V gave up 5 bases and J gave up 3 bases, with 13 bases separating them. The CDR3 DNA is TGTGCCAGCAGTCAGGGGCAGGTTGACTATGGCTACACCTTC. Translating it yields CASSQGQVDYGYTF.

This clonotype was detected many times. The rearrangement links TRBV27 to TRBJ1-5, with a weak D call TRBD1 (5 bases). The length of the CDR3 is 15 residues. Per germline, CDR1 MNHEY and CDR2 SMNVEV (reference sequence). Trimming left V 2 bases short and J 6 bases short, with 14 bases between. In DNA form, the CDR3 reads TGTGCCAGCAGTTTAGGGACGCACTCCGGTCAGCCCCAGCATTTT. It encodes CASSLGTHSGQPQHF.

The chain couples TRBV27 to TRBJ2-2; D unclear. The CDR3 covers 15 residues. V shed 5 bases and J shed 6 bases, with 16 bases lying between them. CDR1 MNHEY and CDR2 SMNVEV come from the germline V gene (reference sequence). Here the CDR3 DNA reads TGTGCCAGCAGTCCACCTTTTGGGTGGGCCGGGGAGCTGTTTTTT. Amino acids: CASSPPFGWAGELFF.

This rearrangement joins TRBV7-2 to TRBJ2-7; D unresolved. V lost 2 bases to trimming and J lost 3 bases, with 11 bases between them. CDR3 length equals 14 residues. Germline loops: CDR1 SGHTA, CDR2 FQGNSA. CDR3 loop: CASSLQPGSYEQYF. The CDR3 DNA follows: TGTGCCAGCAGCTTACAGCCGGGTAGCTACGAGCAGTACTTC. The full variable domain, with the rest looked up from reference TRBV7-2 and TRBJ2-7, is GAGVSQSPSNKVTEKGKDVELRCDPISGHTALYWYRQSLGQGLEFLIYFQGNSAPDKSGLPSDRFSAERTGGSVSTLTIQRTQQEDSAVYLCASSLQPGSYEQYFGPGTRLTVT.

This clonotype came up many times. This chain links TRBV7-2 with TRBJ2-7; 7 bases are shared with TRBD1. The CDR3 contains 14 residues. Per germline, CDR1 SGHTA and CDR2 FQGNSA. After removal of 2 bases from V and 3 bases from J, the junction contained 4 bases not matched to a gene. CDR3 DNA: TGTGCCAGCAGCTTAAGTCCAGGGGGCTACGAGCAGTACTTC. Translation gives CASSLSPGGYEQYF.

This clonotype was detected many times. This chain joins TRBV7-8 and TRBJ2-5; the match to TRBD1 covers 10 bases. The CDR3 totals 16 residues. V was clipped by 6 bases and J by 4 bases; unmatched bases: 11. Germline CDR1 and CDR2: SGHVS and FQNEAQ. The CDR3 DNA reads TGTGCCAGCAGGGGAGGGACAGGGGTGTTGTCAGAGACCCAGTACTTC. Amino acids: CASRGGTGVLSETQYF.